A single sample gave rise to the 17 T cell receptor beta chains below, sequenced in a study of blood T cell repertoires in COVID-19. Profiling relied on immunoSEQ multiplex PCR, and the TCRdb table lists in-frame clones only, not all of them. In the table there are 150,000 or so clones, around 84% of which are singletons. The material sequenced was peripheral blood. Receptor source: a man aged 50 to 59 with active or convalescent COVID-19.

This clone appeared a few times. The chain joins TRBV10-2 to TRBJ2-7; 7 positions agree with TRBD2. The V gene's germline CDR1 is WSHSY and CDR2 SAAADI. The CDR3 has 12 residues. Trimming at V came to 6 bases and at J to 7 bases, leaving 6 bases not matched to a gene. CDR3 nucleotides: TGCGCCAGCAGCGCGCGGGGGTTTGAGCAGTACTTC. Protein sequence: CASSARGFEQYF.

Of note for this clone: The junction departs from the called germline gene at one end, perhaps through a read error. The CDR3 nucleotides read TGTGCTAGCAGCTTATCCCTGCGGGGGGGCCACAATGAGCAGTTCTTC. Protein sequence: CASSLSLRGGHNEQFF. This chain uses TRBV7-7 with TRBJ2-1, with TRBD2 identical over 9 bases. This CDR3 has 16 residues. Germline CDR1 is SSHAT and CDR2 is FNYEAQ (reference sequence).

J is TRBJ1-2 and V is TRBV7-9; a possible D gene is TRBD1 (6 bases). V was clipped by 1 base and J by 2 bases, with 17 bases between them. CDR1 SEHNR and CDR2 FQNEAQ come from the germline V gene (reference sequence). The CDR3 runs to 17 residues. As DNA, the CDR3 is TGTGCCAGCAGCTTAGGGTTAGGGGGAATGGAAAACTATGGCTACACCTTC. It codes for CASSLGLGGMENYGYTF.

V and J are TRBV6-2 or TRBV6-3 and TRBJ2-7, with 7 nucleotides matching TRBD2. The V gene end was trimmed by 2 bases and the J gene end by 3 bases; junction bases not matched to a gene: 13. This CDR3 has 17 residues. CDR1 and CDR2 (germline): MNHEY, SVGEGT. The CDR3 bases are TGTGCCAGCAGTTACCGACGGGGGGACCGCTCAAACTACGAGCAGTACTTC. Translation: CASSYRRGDRSNYEQYF.

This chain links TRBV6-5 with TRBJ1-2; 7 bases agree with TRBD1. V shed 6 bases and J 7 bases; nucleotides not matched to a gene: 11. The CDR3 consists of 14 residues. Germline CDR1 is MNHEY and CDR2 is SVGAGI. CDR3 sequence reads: CASSQDRRDAGYTF. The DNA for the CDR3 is TGTGCCAGCAGCCAGGACAGGCGGGATGCTGGCTACACCTTC.

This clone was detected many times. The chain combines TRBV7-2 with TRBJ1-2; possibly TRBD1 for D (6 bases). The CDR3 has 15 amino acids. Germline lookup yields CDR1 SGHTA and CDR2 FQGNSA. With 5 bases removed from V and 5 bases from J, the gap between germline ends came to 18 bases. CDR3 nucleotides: TGTGCCAGCAGCGCCACGAGCGGGACACTATATGGCTACACCTTC. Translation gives CASSATSGTLYGYTF.

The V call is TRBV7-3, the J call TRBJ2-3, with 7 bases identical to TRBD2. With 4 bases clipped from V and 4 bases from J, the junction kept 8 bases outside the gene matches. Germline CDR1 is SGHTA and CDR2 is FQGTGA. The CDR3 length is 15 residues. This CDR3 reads CASSSRGKEADTQYF. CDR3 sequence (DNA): TGTGCCAGCAGCTCGCGGGGGAAAGAAGCAGATACGCAGTATTTT.

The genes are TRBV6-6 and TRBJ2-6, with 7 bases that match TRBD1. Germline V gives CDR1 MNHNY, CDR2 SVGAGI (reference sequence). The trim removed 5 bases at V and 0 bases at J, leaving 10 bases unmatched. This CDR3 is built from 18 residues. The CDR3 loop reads CASSPRPGGISGANVLTF. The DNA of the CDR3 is TGTGCCAGCAGTCCACGGCCAGGGGGAATCTCTGGGGCCAACGTCCTGACTTTC.

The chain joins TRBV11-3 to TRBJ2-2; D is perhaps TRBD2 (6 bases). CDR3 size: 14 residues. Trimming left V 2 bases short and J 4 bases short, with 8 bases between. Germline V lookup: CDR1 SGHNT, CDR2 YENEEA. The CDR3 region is CASSLLASTGELFF. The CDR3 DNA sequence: TGTGCCAGCAGCTTACTAGCGAGCACCGGGGAGCTGTTTTTT. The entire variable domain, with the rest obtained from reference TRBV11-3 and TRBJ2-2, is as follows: EAGVVQSPRYKIIEKKQPVAFWCNPISGHNTLYWYLQNLGQGPELLIRYENEEAVDDSQLPKDRFSAERLKGVDSTLKIQPAELGDSAVYLCASSLLASTGELFFGEGSRLTVL.

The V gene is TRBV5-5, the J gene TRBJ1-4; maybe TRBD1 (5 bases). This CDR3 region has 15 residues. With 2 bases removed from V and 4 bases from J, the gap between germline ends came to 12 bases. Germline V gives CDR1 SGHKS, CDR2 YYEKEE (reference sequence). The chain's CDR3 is CASSFGGTLNEKLFF. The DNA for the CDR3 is TGTGCCAGCAGCTTTGGCGGGACTCTTAATGAAAAACTGTTTTTT.

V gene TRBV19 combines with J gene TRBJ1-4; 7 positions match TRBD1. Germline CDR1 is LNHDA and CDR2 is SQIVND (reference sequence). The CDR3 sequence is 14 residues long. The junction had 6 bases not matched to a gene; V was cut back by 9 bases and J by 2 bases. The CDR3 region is CASHDRATNEKLFF. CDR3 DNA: TGTGCCAGCCATGACAGGGCGACTAATGAAAAACTGTTTTTT.

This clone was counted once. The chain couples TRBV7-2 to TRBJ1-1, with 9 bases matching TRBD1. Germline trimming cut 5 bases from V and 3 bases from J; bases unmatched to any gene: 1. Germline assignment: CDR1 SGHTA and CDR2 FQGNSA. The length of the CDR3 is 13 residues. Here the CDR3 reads CASSRDRDTEAFF. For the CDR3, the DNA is TGTGCCAGCAGCAGGGACAGGGACACTGAAGCTTTCTTT.

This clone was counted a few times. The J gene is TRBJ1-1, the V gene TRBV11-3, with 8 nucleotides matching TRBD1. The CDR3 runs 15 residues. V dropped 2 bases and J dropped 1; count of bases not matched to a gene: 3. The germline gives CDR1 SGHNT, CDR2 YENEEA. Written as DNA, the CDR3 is TGTGCCAGCAGCTTATCTGGGACAGGGAACACTGAAGCTTTCTTT. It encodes CASSLSGTGNTEAFF.

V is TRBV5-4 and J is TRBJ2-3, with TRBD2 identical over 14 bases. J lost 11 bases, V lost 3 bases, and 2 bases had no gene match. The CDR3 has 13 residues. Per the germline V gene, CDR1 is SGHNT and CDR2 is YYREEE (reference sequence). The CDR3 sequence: CASSYGLAGGQYF. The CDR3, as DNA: TGTGCCAGCAGCTACGGACTAGCGGGAGGGCAGTATTTT.

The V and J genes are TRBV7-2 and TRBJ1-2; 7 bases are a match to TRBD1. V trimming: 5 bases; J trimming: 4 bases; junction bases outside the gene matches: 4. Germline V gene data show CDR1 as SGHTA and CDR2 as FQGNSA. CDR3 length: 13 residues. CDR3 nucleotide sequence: TGTGCCAGCAGCACCCGACAGGGCTATGGCTACACCTTC. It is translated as CASSTRQGYGYTF.

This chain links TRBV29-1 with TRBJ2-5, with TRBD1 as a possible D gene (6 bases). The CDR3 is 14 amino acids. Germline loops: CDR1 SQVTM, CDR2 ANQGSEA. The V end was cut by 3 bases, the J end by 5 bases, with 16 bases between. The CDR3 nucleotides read TGCAGCGTTGACGCGGTCAGGGGAGTTGAGACCCAGTACTTC. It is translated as CSVDAVRGVETQYF.

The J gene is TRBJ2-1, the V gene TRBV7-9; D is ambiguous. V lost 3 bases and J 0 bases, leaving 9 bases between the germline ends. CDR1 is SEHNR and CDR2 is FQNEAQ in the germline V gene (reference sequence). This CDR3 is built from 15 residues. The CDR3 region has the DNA TGTGCCAGCAGCTTTGGCCAAACCTCCTACAATGAGCAGTTCTTC. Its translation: CASSFGQTSYNEQFF.